A selection of T cell receptor beta chains follows, all from one sample in a study of T-cell reconstitution after alpha-beta-depleted transplantation in children. MiXCR, applied by TCRdb to the PCR reads, yields one record per CDR3 protein. The sample has 450,000 to 600,000 distinct CDR3 sequences, around 19% seen once. Specimen: PBMCs from the stem cell graft donor, collected from the stem cell graft. Every receptor here comes from a human donor who donated a stem cell graft to a child with acute lymphoblastic leukemia. The CDR3 runs from the conserved cysteine through the conserved F or W. The order of the fields is J gene, CDR3 length, V gene, D gene, clone size, CDR3 protein, CDR3 DNA. The D gene is left open where the match is weak. Clone size, where shown, is once, few, many, or a class for clones that have expanded.

j_gene: TRBJ1-2; len: 14; v_gene: TRBV4-1; d_gene: -; abundance: -; CDR3aa: CASSQVVLDHGYTF; CDR3nt: TGCGCCAGCAGCCAAGTCGTGCTGGATCATGGCTACACCTTC
j_gene: TRBJ2-5; len: 16; v_gene: TRBV5-1; d_gene: TRBD2; abundance: many; CDR3aa: CASSWRLAGHQETQYF; CDR3nt: TGCGCCAGCAGCTGGCGACTAGCGGGTCACCAAGAGACCCAGTACTTC
j_gene: TRBJ2-3; len: 14; v_gene: TRBV12-3/TRBV12-4; d_gene: -; abundance: -; CDR3aa: CASSLLQNTDTQYF; CDR3nt: TGTGCCAGCAGTTTACTACAGAACACAGATACGCAGTATTTT
j_gene: TRBJ2-1; len: 13; v_gene: TRBV3-1; d_gene: -; abundance: few; CDR3aa: CASSQDGLNEQFF; CDR3nt: TGTGCCAGCAGCCAAGACGGACTGAATGAGCAGTTCTTC
j_gene: TRBJ2-2; len: 19; v_gene: TRBV4-1; d_gene: -; abundance: -; CDR3aa: CASSQGVIRRTDGTGELFF; CDR3nt: TGCGCCAGCAGCCAAGGAGTCATAAGGCGTACAGACGGGACCGGGGAGCTGTTTTTT
j_gene: TRBJ2-5; len: 13; v_gene: TRBV20-1; d_gene: -; abundance: few; CDR3aa: CSARVGSGETQYF; CDR3nt: TGCAGTGCTAGAGTAGGTAGTGGGGAGACCCAGTACTTC
j_gene: TRBJ2-2; len: 20; v_gene: TRBV27; d_gene: -; abundance: few; CDR3aa: CATRGMGGPMNKPNTGELFF; CDR3nt: TGTGCCACCCGAGGGATGGGGGGGCCAATGAATAAACCCAACACCGGGGAGCTGTTTTTT
j_gene: TRBJ2-7; len: 16; v_gene: TRBV7-8; d_gene: -; abundance: few; CDR3aa: CASSNPFRTPIYEQYF; CDR3nt: TGTGCCAGCAGCAACCCCTTCCGGACCCCGATCTACGAGCAGTACTTC
j_gene: TRBJ1-6; len: 15; v_gene: TRBV18; d_gene: -; abundance: -; CDR3aa: CASSRRPADNSPLHF; CDR3nt: TGTGCCAGCTCACGCAGACCCGCGGATAATTCACCCCTCCACTTT
j_gene: TRBJ2-1; len: 17; v_gene: TRBV3-1; d_gene: TRBD1; abundance: -; CDR3aa: CASSPRTGGRNYNEQFF; CDR3nt: TGTGCCAGCAGCCCCAGGACAGGGGGCCGGAACTACAATGAGCAGTTCTTC
j_gene: TRBJ2-3; len: 14; v_gene: TRBV5-1; d_gene: -; abundance: few; CDR3aa: CASSLAAMGDTQYF; CDR3nt: TGCGCCAGCAGCTTGGCCGCCATGGGAGATACGCAGTATTTT
j_gene: TRBJ2-1; len: 14; v_gene: TRBV13; d_gene: -; abundance: few; CDR3aa: CASSFEEQGNEQFF; CDR3nt: TGTGCCAGCAGCTTCGAGGAGCAGGGCAATGAGCAGTTCTTC
j_gene: TRBJ1-2; len: 11; v_gene: TRBV29-1; d_gene: -; abundance: few; CDR3aa: CSVGTDYGYTF; CDR3nt: TGCAGCGTTGGAACAGACTATGGCTACACCTTC
j_gene: TRBJ2-7; len: 13; v_gene: TRBV4-1; d_gene: -; abundance: -; CDR3aa: CASRKTAGYEQYF; CDR3nt: TGCGCCAGCCGCAAAACAGCGGGCTACGAGCAGTACTTC
j_gene: TRBJ2-7; len: 16; v_gene: TRBV7-9; d_gene: TRBD2; abundance: -; CDR3aa: CASSQGLAGFSYEQYF; CDR3nt: TGTGCCAGCAGCCAAGGACTAGCGGGGTTCTCCTACGAGCAGTACTTC
j_gene: TRBJ2-7; len: 12; v_gene: TRBV5-1; d_gene: -; abundance: few; CDR3aa: CASSLEGAGQYF; CDR3nt: TGCGCCAGCAGCTTGGAAGGGGCTGGGCAGTACTTC
j_gene: TRBJ2-1; len: 14; v_gene: TRBV7-9; d_gene: -; abundance: few; CDR3aa: CASSLRYGDNEQFF; CDR3nt: TGTGCCAGCAGCTTAAGGTACGGGGACAATGAGCAGTTCTTC
j_gene: TRBJ2-1; len: 15; v_gene: TRBV7-6; d_gene: TRBD1; abundance: -; CDR3aa: CASSPDRVNWDEQFF; CDR3nt: TGTGCCAGCAGCCCGGACAGGGTAAACTGGGATGAGCAGTTCTTC
j_gene: TRBJ2-2; len: 17; v_gene: TRBV7-7; d_gene: TRBD2; abundance: -; CDR3aa: CASSTRLAGDHTGELFF; CDR3nt: TGTGCCAGCAGCACCCGACTAGCGGGGGATCACACCGGGGAGCTGTTTTTT
j_gene: TRBJ1-2; len: 15; v_gene: TRBV27; d_gene: -; abundance: -; CDR3aa: CASSSAGGEYYGYTF; CDR3nt: TGTGCCAGCAGTTCTGCCGGGGGCGAATACTATGGCTACACCTTC
j_gene: TRBJ2-1; len: 17; v_gene: TRBV20-1; d_gene: TRBD1; abundance: -; CDR3aa: CSASQIDRVVARNEQFF; CDR3nt: TGCAGTGCTAGTCAAATCGACAGGGTGGTAGCAAGGAATGAGCAGTTCTTC
j_gene: TRBJ2-7; len: 14; v_gene: TRBV5-5; d_gene: TRBD1; abundance: -; CDR3aa: CASRQGARDYEQYF; CDR3nt: TGTGCCAGCAGACAGGGGGCGCGGGACTACGAGCAGTACTTC
j_gene: TRBJ1-1; len: 20; v_gene: TRBV20-1; d_gene: TRBD1; abundance: -; CDR3aa: CSARDLINIGGTVVNTEAFF; CDR3nt: TGCAGTGCTAGAGACCTTATCAATATAGGGGGGACAGTCGTGAACACTGAAGCTTTCTTT
j_gene: TRBJ2-7; len: 16; v_gene: TRBV9; d_gene: TRBD1; abundance: -; CDR3aa: CASSDPRGQRPYEQYF; CDR3nt: TGTGCCAGCAGCGATCCAAGGGGACAGCGCCCCTACGAGCAGTACTTC
j_gene: TRBJ2-7; len: 15; v_gene: TRBV5-1; d_gene: TRBD2; abundance: few; CDR3aa: CASRPLAGAPYEQYF; CDR3nt: TGCGCCAGCAGGCCACTAGCGGGGGCCCCCTACGAGCAGTACTTC
j_gene: TRBJ2-1; len: 16; v_gene: TRBV11-3; d_gene: TRBD2; abundance: -; CDR3aa: CASSPRASGGHNEQFF; CDR3nt: TGTGCCAGCAGCCCAAGAGCTAGCGGGGGGCACAATGAGCAGTTCTTC
j_gene: TRBJ2-1; len: 15; v_gene: TRBV5-6; d_gene: -; abundance: -; CDR3aa: CASSLMPGTYNEQFF; CDR3nt: TGTGCCAGCAGCTTGATGCCGGGGACCTACAATGAGCAGTTCTTC
j_gene: TRBJ2-1; len: 13; v_gene: TRBV6-5; d_gene: -; abundance: -; CDR3aa: CASSYRQQNEQFF; CDR3nt: TGTGCCAGCAGTTACAGACAGCAGAACGAGCAGTTCTTC
j_gene: TRBJ2-7; len: 14; v_gene: TRBV12-3/TRBV12-4; d_gene: -; abundance: -; CDR3aa: CASSLGFSGYEQYF; CDR3nt: TGTGCCAGCAGTTTAGGGTTTAGCGGCTACGAGCAGTACTTC
j_gene: TRBJ2-7; len: 14; v_gene: TRBV7-2; d_gene: -; abundance: -; CDR3aa: CASSLGGSTYEQYF; CDR3nt: TGTGCCAGCAGCTTGGGCGGGTCCACCTACGAGCAGTACTTC
j_gene: TRBJ1-1; len: 13; v_gene: TRBV5-1; d_gene: -; abundance: -; CDR3aa: CASSSQRNTEAFF; CDR3nt: TGCGCCAGCAGCTCACAGCGGAACACTGAAGCTTTCTTT
j_gene: TRBJ2-3; len: 11; v_gene: TRBV12-3/TRBV12-4; d_gene: -; abundance: few; CDR3aa: CASSQGRTQYF; CDR3nt: TGTGCCAGCAGCCAGGGTCGTACGCAGTATTTT
j_gene: TRBJ1-1; len: 13; v_gene: TRBV12-3/TRBV12-4; d_gene: -; abundance: -; CDR3aa: CASSLTPAPEAFF; CDR3nt: TGTGCCAGCAGTCTAACCCCGGCCCCTGAAGCTTTCTTT
j_gene: TRBJ1-1; len: 15; v_gene: TRBV4-1; d_gene: -; abundance: -; CDR3aa: CASSQEIGTFTEAFF; CDR3nt: TGCGCCAGCAGCCAGGAAATAGGGACGTTCACTGAAGCTTTCTTT
j_gene: TRBJ2-1; len: 16; v_gene: TRBV3-1; d_gene: -; abundance: -; CDR3aa: CASSHRVISSYNEQFF; CDR3nt: TGTGCCAGCAGCCACAGGGTTATTAGCTCCTACAATGAGCAGTTCTTC
j_gene: TRBJ1-5; len: 14; v_gene: TRBV12-3/TRBV12-4; d_gene: -; abundance: -; CDR3aa: CASSLARQVQPQHF; CDR3nt: TGTGCCAGCAGTCTCGCCAGGCAAGTTCAGCCCCAGCATTTT
j_gene: TRBJ2-3; len: 12; v_gene: TRBV13; d_gene: -; abundance: -; CDR3aa: CASSDSTETQYF; CDR3nt: TGTGCCAGCAGCGATTCGACCGAGACGCAGTATTTT
j_gene: TRBJ2-1; len: 16; v_gene: TRBV21-1; d_gene: -; abundance: -; CDR3aa: CASSLPTSGPNNEQFF; CDR3nt: TGTGCCAGCAGCCTTCCCACTAGCGGGCCCAACAATGAGCAGTTCTTC
j_gene: TRBJ2-5; len: 14; v_gene: TRBV4-1; d_gene: -; abundance: -; CDR3aa: CASSQPSVGETQYF; CDR3nt: TGCGCCAGCAGCCAGCCTAGCGTGGGGGAGACCCAGTACTTC
j_gene: TRBJ2-1; len: 18; v_gene: TRBV30; d_gene: TRBD2; abundance: -; CDR3aa: CAWSVGRGPLISYNEQFF; CDR3nt: TGTGCCTGGAGTGTAGGGAGGGGCCCTCTGATCTCCTACAATGAGCAGTTCTTC
j_gene: TRBJ2-3; len: 14; v_gene: TRBV20-1; d_gene: TRBD2; abundance: -; CDR3aa: CSAPIAGGYDTQYF; CDR3nt: TGCAGTGCTCCCATAGCGGGAGGGTACGATACGCAGTATTTT
j_gene: TRBJ2-7; len: 18; v_gene: TRBV4-2; d_gene: -; abundance: -; CDR3aa: CASSQDKGSGTGLYEQYF; CDR3nt: TGTGCCAGCAGCCAAGATAAAGGATCGGGGACTGGCCTCTACGAGCAGTACTTC
j_gene: TRBJ2-4; len: 14; v_gene: TRBV5-1; d_gene: TRBD1; abundance: -; CDR3aa: CASSLRTGQNIQYF; CDR3nt: TGCGCCAGCAGCTTGCGGACAGGGCAAAACATTCAGTACTTC
j_gene: TRBJ2-3; len: 17; v_gene: TRBV15; d_gene: TRBD2; abundance: few; CDR3aa: CATSRDLGLAGTDTQYF; CDR3nt: TGTGCCACCAGCAGAGATTTGGGGCTAGCGGGCACAGATACGCAGTATTTT
j_gene: TRBJ2-1; len: 15; v_gene: TRBV29-1; d_gene: TRBD2; abundance: few; CDR3aa: CSLTMTSGSRNEQFF; CDR3nt: TGCAGCCTTACAATGACTAGCGGGAGTCGAAATGAGCAGTTCTTC
j_gene: TRBJ2-7; len: 14; v_gene: TRBV12-3/TRBV12-4; d_gene: -; abundance: -; CDR3aa: CASSFSSSAYEQYF; CDR3nt: TGTGCCAGCAGTTTTTCCTCTAGTGCCTACGAGCAGTACTTC
j_gene: TRBJ1-1; len: 15; v_gene: TRBV9; d_gene: -; abundance: -; CDR3aa: CASSVGQSLNTEAFF; CDR3nt: TGTGCCAGCAGCGTAGGCCAGTCCTTGAACACTGAAGCTTTCTTT
j_gene: TRBJ2-2; len: 15; v_gene: TRBV11-2; d_gene: -; abundance: few; CDR3aa: CASSSRGLGRGELFF; CDR3nt: TGTGCCAGCAGCTCTCGGGGATTGGGCCGGGGGGAGCTGTTTTTT
j_gene: TRBJ2-1; len: 11; v_gene: TRBV9; d_gene: -; abundance: -; CDR3aa: CASSVEDEQFF; CDR3nt: TGTGCCAGCAGCGTTGAGGATGAGCAGTTCTTC
j_gene: TRBJ2-1; len: 15; v_gene: TRBV29-1; d_gene: TRBD1; abundance: -; CDR3aa: CSVVDRVITYNEQFF; CDR3nt: TGCAGCGTAGTTGACAGGGTAATAACCTACAATGAGCAGTTCTTC
j_gene: TRBJ2-7; len: 13; v_gene: TRBV27; d_gene: TRBD2; abundance: -; CDR3aa: CPSRPGLAYEQYF; CDR3nt: TGTCCCAGCCGCCCCGGACTAGCCTACGAGCAGTACTTC
j_gene: TRBJ1-1; len: 15; v_gene: TRBV5-1; d_gene: -; abundance: -; CDR3aa: CASSLVGSMNTEAFF; CDR3nt: TGCGCCAGCAGCTTGGTGGGATCTATGAACACTGAAGCTTTCTTT
j_gene: TRBJ2-1; len: 15; v_gene: TRBV27; d_gene: TRBD2; abundance: few; CDR3aa: CASSSGLVIYNEQFF; CDR3nt: TGTGCCAGCAGCTCTGGACTAGTGATCTACAATGAGCAGTTCTTC
j_gene: TRBJ2-3; len: 17; v_gene: TRBV20-1; d_gene: TRBD2; abundance: few; CDR3aa: CSARGRENLPEYDTQYF; CDR3nt: TGCAGTGCTAGAGGGCGGGAGAATCTCCCTGAGTACGATACGCAGTATTTT
j_gene: TRBJ1-2; len: 13; v_gene: TRBV6-5; d_gene: -; abundance: few; CDR3aa: CASSFGRAYGYTF; CDR3nt: TGTGCCAGCAGTTTCGGCAGGGCCTATGGCTACACCTTC